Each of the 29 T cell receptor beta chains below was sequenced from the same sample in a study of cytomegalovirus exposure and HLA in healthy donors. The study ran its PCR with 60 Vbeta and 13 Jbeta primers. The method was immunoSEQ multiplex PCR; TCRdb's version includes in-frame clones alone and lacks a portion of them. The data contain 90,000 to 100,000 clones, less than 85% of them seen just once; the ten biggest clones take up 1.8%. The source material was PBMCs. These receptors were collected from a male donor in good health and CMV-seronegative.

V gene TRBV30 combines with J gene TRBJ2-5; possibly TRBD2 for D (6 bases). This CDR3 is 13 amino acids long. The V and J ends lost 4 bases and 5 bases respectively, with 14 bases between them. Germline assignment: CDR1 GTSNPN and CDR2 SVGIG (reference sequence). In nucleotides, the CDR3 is TGTGCCTGGATGGGGGACTTTGCGGAGACCCAGTACTTC. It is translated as CAWMGDFAETQYF.

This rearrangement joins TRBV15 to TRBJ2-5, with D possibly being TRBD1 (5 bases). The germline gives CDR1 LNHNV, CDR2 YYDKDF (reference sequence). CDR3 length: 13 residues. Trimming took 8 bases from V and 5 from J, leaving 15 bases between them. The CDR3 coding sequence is TGTGCCACCTCAGGGTCCGGGTTGGAGACCCAGTACTTC. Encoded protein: CATSGSGLETQYF.

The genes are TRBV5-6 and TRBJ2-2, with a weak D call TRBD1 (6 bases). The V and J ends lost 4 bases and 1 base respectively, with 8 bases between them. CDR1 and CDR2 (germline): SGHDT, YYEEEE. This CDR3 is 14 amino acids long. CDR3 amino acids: CASSQTGNTGELFF. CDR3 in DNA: TGTGCCAGCAGCCAGACAGGGAACACCGGGGAGCTGTTTTTT.

The CDR3 loop reads CASSEVTGELFF. DNA for the CDR3: TGTGCCAGCAGCGAGGTGACCGGGGAGCTGTTTTTT. The gene calls are TRBV7-3 and TRBJ2-2; D remains ambiguous. This CDR3 has 12 residues. V was shortened by 5 bases and J by 5 bases, with 6 bases between the two germline ends. Germline CDR1 SGHTA, CDR2 FQGTGA.

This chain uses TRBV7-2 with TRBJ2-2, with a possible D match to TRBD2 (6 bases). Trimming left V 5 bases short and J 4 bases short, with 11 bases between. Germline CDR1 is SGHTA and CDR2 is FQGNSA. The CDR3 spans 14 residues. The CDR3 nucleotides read TGTGCCAGCAGCCTTCGACTAGGCACCGGGGAGCTGTTTTTT. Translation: CASSLRLGTGELFF.

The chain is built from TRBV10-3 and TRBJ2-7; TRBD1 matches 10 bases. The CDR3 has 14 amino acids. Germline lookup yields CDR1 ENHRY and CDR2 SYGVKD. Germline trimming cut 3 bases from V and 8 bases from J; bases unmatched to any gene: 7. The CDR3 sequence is CAISDPGQGIQQYF. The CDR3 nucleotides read TGTGCCATCAGTGATCCGGGACAGGGGATTCAGCAGTACTTC.

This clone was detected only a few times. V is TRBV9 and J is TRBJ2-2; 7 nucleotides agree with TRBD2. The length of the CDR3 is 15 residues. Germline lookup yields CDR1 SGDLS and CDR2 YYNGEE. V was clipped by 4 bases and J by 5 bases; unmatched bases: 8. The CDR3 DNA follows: TGTGCCAGCAGCAAAGGACTAGAGGGGACCGGGGAGCTGTTTTTT. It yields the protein CASSKGLEGTGELFF.

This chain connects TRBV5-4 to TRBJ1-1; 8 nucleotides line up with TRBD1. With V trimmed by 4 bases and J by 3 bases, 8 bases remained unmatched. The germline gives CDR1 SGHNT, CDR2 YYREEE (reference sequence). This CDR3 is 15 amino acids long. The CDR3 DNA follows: TGTGCCAGCAGCCTAGATAGGACAGGGTACACTGAAGCTTTCTTT. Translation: CASSLDRTGYTEAFF.

The CDR3 DNA reads TGTGCCAGCAATGGCGAGCGGGAGACGTCCGGGGAGCTGTTTTTT. This encodes CASNGERETSGELFF. The chain recombines TRBV7-9 with TRBJ2-2; TRBD2 agrees at 8 bases. Germline CDR1 reads SEHNR; CDR2 reads FQNEAQ (reference sequence). The CDR3 spans 15 residues. Trimming removed 7 bases from V and 6 bases from J; junction bases left unmatched: 10.

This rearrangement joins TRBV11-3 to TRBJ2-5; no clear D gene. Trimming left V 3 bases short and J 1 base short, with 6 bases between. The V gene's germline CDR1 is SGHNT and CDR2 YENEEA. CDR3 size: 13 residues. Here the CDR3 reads CASSFAAQETQYF. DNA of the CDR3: TGTGCCAGCAGCTTTGCGGCCCAAGAGACCCAGTACTTC.

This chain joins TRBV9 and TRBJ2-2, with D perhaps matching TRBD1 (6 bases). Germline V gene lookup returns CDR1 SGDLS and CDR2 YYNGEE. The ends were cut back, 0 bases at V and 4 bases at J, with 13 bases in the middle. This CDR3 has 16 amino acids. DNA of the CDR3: TGTGCCAGCAGCGTAGGGGTGGGGGCCAGCACCGGGGAGCTGTTTTTT. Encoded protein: CASSVGVGASTGELFF.

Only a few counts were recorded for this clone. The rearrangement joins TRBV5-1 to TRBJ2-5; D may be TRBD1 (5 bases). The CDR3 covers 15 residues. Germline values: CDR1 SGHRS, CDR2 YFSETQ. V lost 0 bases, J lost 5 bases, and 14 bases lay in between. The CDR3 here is CASSLEGGPGETQYF. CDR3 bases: TGCGCCAGCAGCTTGGAAGGCGGCCCAGGGGAGACCCAGTACTTC. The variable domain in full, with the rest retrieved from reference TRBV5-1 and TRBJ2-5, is KAGVTQTPRYLIKTRGQQVTLSCSPISGHRSVSWYQQTPGQGLQFLFEYFSETQRNKGNFPGRFSGRQFSNSRSEMNVSTLELGDSALYLCASSLEGGPGETQYFGPGTRLLVL.

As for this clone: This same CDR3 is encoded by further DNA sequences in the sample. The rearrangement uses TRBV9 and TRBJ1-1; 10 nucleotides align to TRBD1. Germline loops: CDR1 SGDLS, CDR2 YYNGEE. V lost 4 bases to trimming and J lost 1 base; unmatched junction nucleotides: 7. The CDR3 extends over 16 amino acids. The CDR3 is CASSPGQGFGNTEAFF. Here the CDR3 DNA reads TGTGCCAGCAGCCCGGGACAGGGGTTTGGGAACACTGAAGCTTTCTTT.

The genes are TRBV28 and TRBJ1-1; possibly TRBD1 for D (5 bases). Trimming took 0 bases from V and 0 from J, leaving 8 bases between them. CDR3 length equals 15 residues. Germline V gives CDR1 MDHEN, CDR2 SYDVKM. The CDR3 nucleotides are TGTGCCAGCAGTTTATGGGGGCTGGTGAACACTGAAGCTTTCTTT. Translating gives CASSLWGLVNTEAFF. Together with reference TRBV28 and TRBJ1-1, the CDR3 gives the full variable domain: DVKVTQSSRYLVKRTGEKVFLECVQDMDHENMFWYRQDPGLGLRLIYFSYDVKMKEKGDIPEGYSVSREKKERFSLILESASTNQTSMYLCASSLWGLVNTEAFFGQGTRLTVV.

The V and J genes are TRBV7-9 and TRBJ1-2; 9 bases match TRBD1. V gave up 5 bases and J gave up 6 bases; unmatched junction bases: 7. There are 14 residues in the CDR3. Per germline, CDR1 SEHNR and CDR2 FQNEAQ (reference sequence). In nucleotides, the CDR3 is TGTGCCAGCAGCCTCCTACAGGGGGCGAATGGCTACACCTTC. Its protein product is CASSLLQGANGYTF.

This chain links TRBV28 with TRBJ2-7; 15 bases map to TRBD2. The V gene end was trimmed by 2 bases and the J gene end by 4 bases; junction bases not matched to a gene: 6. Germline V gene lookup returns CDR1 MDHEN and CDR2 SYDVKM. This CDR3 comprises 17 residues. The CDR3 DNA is TGTGCCAGCAGTTTAGTTCTGGGGACTAGCGGGAGGTACGAGCAGTACTTC. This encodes CASSLVLGTSGRYEQYF.

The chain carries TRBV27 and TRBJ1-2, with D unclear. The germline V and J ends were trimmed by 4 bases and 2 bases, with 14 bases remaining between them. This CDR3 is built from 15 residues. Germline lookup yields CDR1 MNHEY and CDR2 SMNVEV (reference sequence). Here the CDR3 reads CASSSVGSWNYGYTF. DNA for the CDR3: TGTGCCAGCAGTTCTGTGGGGAGTTGGAACTATGGCTACACCTTC.

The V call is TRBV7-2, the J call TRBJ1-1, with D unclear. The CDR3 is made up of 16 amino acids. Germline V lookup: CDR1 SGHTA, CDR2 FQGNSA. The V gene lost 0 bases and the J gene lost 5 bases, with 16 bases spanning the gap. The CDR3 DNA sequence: TGTGCCAGCAGCTTAGCTTGGCAGCGGGCCGTTACTGAAGCTTTCTTT. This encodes CASSLAWQRAVTEAFF.

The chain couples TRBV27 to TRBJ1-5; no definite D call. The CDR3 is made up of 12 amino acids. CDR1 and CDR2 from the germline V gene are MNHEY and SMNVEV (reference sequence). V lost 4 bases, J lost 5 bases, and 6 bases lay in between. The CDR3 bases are TGTGCCAGCAGTTCTTTAGATCAGCCCCAGCATTTT. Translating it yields CASSSLDQPQHF.

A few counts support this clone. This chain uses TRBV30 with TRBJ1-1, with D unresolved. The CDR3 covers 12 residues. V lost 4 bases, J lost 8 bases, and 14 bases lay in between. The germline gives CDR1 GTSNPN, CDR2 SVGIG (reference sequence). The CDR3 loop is CAWTKTEAEAFF. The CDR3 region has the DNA TGTGCCTGGACCAAAACCGAAGCAGAAGCTTTCTTT.

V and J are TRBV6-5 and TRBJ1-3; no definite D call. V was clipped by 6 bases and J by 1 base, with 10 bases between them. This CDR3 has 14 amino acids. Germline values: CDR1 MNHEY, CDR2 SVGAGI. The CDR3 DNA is TGTGCCAGCAGCCCATTTTCATCTGGAAACACCATATATTTT. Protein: CASSPFSSGNTIYF.

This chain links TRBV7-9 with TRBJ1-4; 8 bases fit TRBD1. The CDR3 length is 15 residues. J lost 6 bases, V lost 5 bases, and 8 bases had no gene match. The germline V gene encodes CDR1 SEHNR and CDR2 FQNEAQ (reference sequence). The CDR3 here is CASSVTQGEDEKLFF. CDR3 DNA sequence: TGTGCCAGCAGCGTTACACAGGGGGAGGATGAAAAACTGTTTTTT.

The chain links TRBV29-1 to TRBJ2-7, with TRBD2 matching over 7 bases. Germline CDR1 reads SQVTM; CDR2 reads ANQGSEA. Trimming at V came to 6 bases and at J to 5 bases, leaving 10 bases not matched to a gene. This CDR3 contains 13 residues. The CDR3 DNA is TGCAGCGTACTTGCGGGAGACACCGACGAGCAGTACTTC. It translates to CSVLAGDTDEQYF.

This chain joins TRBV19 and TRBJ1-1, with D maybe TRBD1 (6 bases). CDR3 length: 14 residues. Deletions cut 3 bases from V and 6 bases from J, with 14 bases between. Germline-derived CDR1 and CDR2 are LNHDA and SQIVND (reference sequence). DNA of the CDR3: TGTGCCAGTAGTATCCGGCAGGGGAGCCCTGAAGCTTTCTTT. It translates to CASSIRQGSPEAFF.

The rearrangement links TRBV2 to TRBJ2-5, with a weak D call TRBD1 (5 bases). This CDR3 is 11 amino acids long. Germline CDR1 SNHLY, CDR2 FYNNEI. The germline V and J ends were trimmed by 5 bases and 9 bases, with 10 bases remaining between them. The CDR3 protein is CASSTGRAQYF. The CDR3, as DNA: TGTGCCAGCAGTACAGGTCGAGCCCAGTACTTC. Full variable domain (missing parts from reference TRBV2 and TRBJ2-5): EPEVTQTPSHQVTQMGQEVILRCVPISNHLYFYWYRQILGQKVEFLVSFYNNEISEKSEIFDDQFSVERPDGSNFTLKIRSTKLEDSAMYFCASSTGRAQYFGPGTRLLVL.

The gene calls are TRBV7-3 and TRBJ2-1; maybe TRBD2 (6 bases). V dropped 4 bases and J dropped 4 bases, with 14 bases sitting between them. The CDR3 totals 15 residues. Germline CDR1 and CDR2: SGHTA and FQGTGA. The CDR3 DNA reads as TGTGCCAGCAGCTCATGGGACTCGGGTTACAATGAGCAGTTCTTC. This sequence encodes CASSSWDSGYNEQFF. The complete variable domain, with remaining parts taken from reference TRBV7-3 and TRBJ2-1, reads GAGVSQTPSNKVTEKGKYVELRCDPISGHTALYWYRQSLGQGPEFLIYFQGTGAADDSGLPNDRFFAVRPEGSVSTLKIQRTERGDSAVYLCASSSWDSGYNEQFFGPGTRLTVL.

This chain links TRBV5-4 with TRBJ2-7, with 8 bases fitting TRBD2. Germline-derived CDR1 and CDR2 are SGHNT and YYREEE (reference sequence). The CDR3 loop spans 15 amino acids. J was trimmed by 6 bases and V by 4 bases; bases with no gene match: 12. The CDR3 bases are TGTGCCAGCAGCCCACGGGGAGCGGGAGTCCGCGAGCAGTACTTC. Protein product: CASSPRGAGVREQYF.

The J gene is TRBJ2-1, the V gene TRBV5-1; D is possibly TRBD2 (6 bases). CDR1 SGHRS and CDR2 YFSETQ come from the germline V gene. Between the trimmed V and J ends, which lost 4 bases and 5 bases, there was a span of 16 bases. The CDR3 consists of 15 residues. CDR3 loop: CASSPGGIRNNEQFF. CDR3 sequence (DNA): TGCGCCAGCAGCCCCGGGGGTATACGCAACAATGAGCAGTTCTTC.

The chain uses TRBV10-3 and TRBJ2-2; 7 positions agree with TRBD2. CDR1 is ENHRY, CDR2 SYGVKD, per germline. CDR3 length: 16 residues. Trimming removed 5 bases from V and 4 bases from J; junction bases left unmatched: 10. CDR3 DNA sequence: TGTGCCATCAGTAAAAGACTAGCCGCTTCCACCGGGGAGCTGTTTTTT. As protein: CAISKRLAASTGELFF.